The 10 T cell receptor beta chains presented below share a single source sample, sequenced in a study of CD8 T cells in Susac syndrome. Reverse transcription of about 0.45 to 1 ug RNA was performed with random hexamers. TCRdb ran MiXCR on the immunoSEQ multiplex PCR reads and lists one entry per CDR3 protein. The sample yields more than 95,000 distinct CDR3 sequences, more than 90% seen once. The sequenced sample consisted of CD8+ T cells from PBMCs. Every receptor here comes from a human donor with Susac syndrome.

The rearrangement uses TRBV29-1 and TRBJ1-6, with 7 bases identical to TRBD1. The V and J ends lost 6 bases and 10 bases, in that order; junction bases with no gene match: 9. The CDR3 sequence is 13 residues long. From germline, CDR1 is SQVTM and CDR2 ANQGSEA. This CDR3 reads CSVAGTDGSPLHF. DNA of the CDR3: TGCAGCGTCGCCGGGACAGACGGCTCACCCCTCCACTTT.

The chain uses TRBV6-4 and TRBJ2-1; TRBD2 agrees at 12 bases. The V segment lost 0 bases and the J segment 9 bases; nucleotides outside the gene matches: 9. In germline, CDR1 is MRHNA, CDR2 SNTAGT. CDR3 length equals 17 residues. CDR3 DNA: TGTGCCAGCAGTGACTCTCGGACTAGCGGGATAGAGGTTGAGCAGTTCTTC. This gives the protein CASSDSRTSGIEVEQFF.

The genes are TRBV18 and TRBJ1-5; TRBD1 might be the D (6 bases). The CDR3 runs 13 residues. Trimming pared 4 bases from V and 6 bases from J, leaving 10 bases between. Germline-derived CDR1 and CDR2 are KGHSH and LQKENI. The CDR3 reads CASSLGQIQPQHF. The CDR3 bases are TGTGCCAGCTCACTTGGACAGATTCAGCCCCAGCATTTT.

The chain uses TRBV15 and TRBJ1-1; no firm D call. There are 11 residues in the CDR3. In germline, CDR1 is LNHNV, CDR2 YYDKDF (reference sequence). V lost 8 bases and J lost 9, with 13 bases in between. CDR3 sequence: CATYGLGKAFF. Written as DNA, the CDR3 is TGTGCCACCTACGGGCTAGGAAAAGCTTTCTTT.

The chain recombines TRBV28 with TRBJ2-4; D may be TRBD1 (6 bases). Germline V gene sequence: CDR1 MDHEN, CDR2 SYDVKM. The CDR3 extends over 17 amino acids. V lost 4 bases, J lost 4 bases, and 20 bases lay in between. For the CDR3, the DNA is TGTGCCAGCAGTTCTATATTTCTTCGAGGACAGAAAAACATTCAGTACTTC. It codes for CASSSIFLRGQKNIQYF.

This clonotype appeared once. The chain links TRBV6-6 to TRBJ2-2; weak D call: TRBD1 (6 bases). Deletions cut 5 bases from V and 7 bases from J, with 14 bases between. The CDR3 contains 14 residues. Per germline, CDR1 MNHNY and CDR2 SVGAGI (reference sequence). This CDR3 reads CASSHSGTFGELFF. CDR3 DNA: TGTGCCAGCAGTCATTCCGGGACATTCGGGGAGCTGTTTTTT.

V is TRBV5-1 and J is TRBJ2-1; TRBD2 is a possible D gene (5 bases). This CDR3 region has 16 residues. Germline CDR1 and CDR2: SGHRS and YFSETQ. Trimming removed 2 bases from V and 6 bases from J, with 18 bases in between. The CDR3 nucleotides read TGCGCCAGCAGCTTAGCGGTAGGAGGTCAGACCAATGAGCAGTTCTTC. Its protein is CASSLAVGGQTNEQFF.

The V call is TRBV29-1, the J call TRBJ1-3; unclear D gene. Germline assignment: CDR1 SQVTM and CDR2 ANQGSEA. The V and J ends lost 0 bases and 1 base respectively, with 13 bases between them. CDR3 length equals 16 residues. CDR3 in amino acids: CSVEDPNTGSGNTIYF. The CDR3 coding sequence is TGCAGCGTTGAAGATCCGAACACGGGTTCTGGAAACACCATATATTTT.

The table lists this clonotype with a few counts. The chain has TRBV11-1 and TRBJ2-7, with 13 bases lining up with TRBD2. The CDR3 consists of 15 residues. The V segment lost 4 bases and the J segment 5 bases; nucleotides outside the gene matches: 5. Germline CDR1 is SGHAT and CDR2 is FQDESV (reference sequence). CDR3 in amino acids: CASSSGLAGFDEQYF. In nucleotides, the CDR3 is TGTGCCAGCAGCTCGGGACTAGCGGGATTCGACGAGCAGTACTTC.

The CDR3 protein is CASSFLRGTGEGSYGYTF. The CDR3, as DNA: TGTGCCAGCAGTTTCCTGCGGGGGACAGGGGAAGGGAGCTATGGCTACACCTTC. The rearrangement joins TRBV27 to TRBJ1-2, with 10 bases aligning to TRBD1. Germline values: CDR1 MNHEY, CDR2 SMNVEV (reference sequence). V dropped 3 bases and J dropped 4; count of bases not matched to a gene: 14. The CDR3 contains 18 residues.